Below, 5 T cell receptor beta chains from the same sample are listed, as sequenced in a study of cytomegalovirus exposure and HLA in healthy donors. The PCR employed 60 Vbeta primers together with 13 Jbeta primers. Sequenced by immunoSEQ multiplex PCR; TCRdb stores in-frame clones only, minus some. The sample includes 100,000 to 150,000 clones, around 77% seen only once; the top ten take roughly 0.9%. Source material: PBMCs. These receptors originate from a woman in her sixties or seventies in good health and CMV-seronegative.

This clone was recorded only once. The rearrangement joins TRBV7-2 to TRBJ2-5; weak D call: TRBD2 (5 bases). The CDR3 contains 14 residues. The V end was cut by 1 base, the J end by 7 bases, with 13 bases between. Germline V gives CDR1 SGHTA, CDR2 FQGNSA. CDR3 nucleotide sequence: TGTGCCAGCAGCTTAGTGGCGTCCCGGGGGACCCAGTACTTC. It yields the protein CASSLVASRGTQYF.

The CDR3 spells CASSIGSGVSSYEQYF. The CDR3 DNA reads TGTGCCAGTAGTATAGGTTCAGGGGTGAGCAGCTACGAGCAGTACTTC. This chain connects TRBV19 to TRBJ2-7; D possibly corresponds to TRBD1 (6 bases). CDR3 length: 16 residues. Looked up from germline, CDR1 is LNHDA and CDR2 is SQIVND (reference sequence). V shed 1 base and J shed 3 bases, with 16 bases lying between them.

CDR3 in DNA: TGTGCCAGCAGCACCCGCGGGACGTTGAACTATGGCTACACCTTC. It encodes CASSTRGTLNYGYTF. The chain couples TRBV11-2 to TRBJ1-2; TRBD1 is a possible D gene (5 bases). CDR1 and CDR2 from the germline V gene are SGHAT and FQNNGV. CDR3 length: 15 residues. V was clipped by 5 bases and J by 2 bases, with 15 bases between them.

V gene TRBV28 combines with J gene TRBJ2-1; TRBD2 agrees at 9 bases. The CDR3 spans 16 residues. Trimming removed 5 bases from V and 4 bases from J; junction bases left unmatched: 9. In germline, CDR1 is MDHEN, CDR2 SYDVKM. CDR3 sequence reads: CASSPPGSGSYNEQFF. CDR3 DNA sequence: TGTGCCAGCAGTCCCCCGGGTAGCGGGAGTTACAATGAGCAGTTCTTC.

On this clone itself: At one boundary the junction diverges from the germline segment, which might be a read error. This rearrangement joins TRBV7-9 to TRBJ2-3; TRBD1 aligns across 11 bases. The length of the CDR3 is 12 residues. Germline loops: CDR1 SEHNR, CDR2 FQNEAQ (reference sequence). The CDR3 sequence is CASSSLGQGGVF. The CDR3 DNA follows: TGTGCCAGCAGCTCCCTGGGACAGGGGGGAGTATTT.